This section outlines one T cell receptor beta chain sequence together with its context. What it binds is unknown. Cultured CD4+ T-cell DNA underwent Oncomine TCR Beta short-read sequencing. Each CDR3 protein gets one entry after TCRdb re-called the PCR reads with MiXCR. Of roughly 8,900 distinct CDR3 sequences listed, 45% were seen once; the top ten hold 10% to 15%. This sample was included in a study of vaccination and CD4 T cells after COVID-19. Treatment given: approximately nine-day PBMC culture with coronavirus spike peptide pools or control peptides (ViraFEST assay). Findings of the study overall: Convalescent participants were relatively few, and none had early post-infection timepoints studied.

CDR3 length: 16 residues. Germline V CDR1 and CDR2: DFQATT, SNEGSKA (reference sequence). V trimming: 3 bases; J trimming: 5 bases; junction bases outside the gene matches: 15. The sequenced sample was CD4+ T cells from blood, cultured in vitro. The chain uses TRBV20-1 and TRBJ1-2, with TRBD1 matching 7 bases. This receptor was obtained from a human donor who had recovered from COVID-19. The CDR3 reads CSASPGDGTAGYGYTF. The CDR3 DNA reads as TGCAGTGCTAGCCCCGGGGATGGGACAGCTGGATATGGCTACACCTTC.